These 18 T cell receptor beta chains originate from one sample sequenced in a study of PD-1 blockade in classical Hodgkin lymphoma. Relapse after autologous stem cell transplantation occurred in every patient, and brentuximab vedotin exposure varied. Using immunoSEQ multiplex PCR, the repertoire was profiled, and TCRdb retains in-frame clones only, with some absent. Among around 91,000 clones, around nine tenths were seen once, and the ten largest hold around 20%. The material was peripheral blood mononuclear cells (PBMCs), obtained at baseline. Source of these receptors: a human donor with classical Hodgkin lymphoma.

The V gene is TRBV5-1, the J gene TRBJ1-4; no reliable D call. CDR3 length: 13 residues. From germline, CDR1 is SGHRS and CDR2 YFSETQ. The ends were cut back, 0 bases at V and 7 bases at J, with 7 bases in the middle. This chain's CDR3 is CASSLAWGEKLFF. The CDR3 region has the DNA TGCGCCAGCAGCTTGGCTTGGGGTGAAAAACTGTTTTTT.

CDR3 residues: CASSQTSQYNEQFF. For the CDR3, the DNA is TGCGCCAGCAGCCAAACATCGCAATACAATGAGCAGTTCTTC. The chain employs TRBV4-1 and TRBJ2-1; the D is unclear. V was shortened by 2 bases and J by 4 bases, with 9 bases between the two germline ends. The CDR3 is made up of 14 amino acids. CDR1 and CDR2 from the germline V gene are MGHRA and YSYEKL.

The gene calls are TRBV5-4 and TRBJ2-3; D call uncertain. V dropped 6 bases and J dropped 6 bases, with 17 bases sitting between them. This CDR3 is built from 14 residues. CDR1 and CDR2 from the germline V gene are SGHNT and YYREEE (reference sequence). CDR3 DNA: TGTGCCAGCACCGACGCCCTAACCTCCGATACGCAGTATTTT. It translates to CASTDALTSDTQYF.

V and J are TRBV6-5 and TRBJ2-1, with unresolved D. The CDR3 runs to 12 residues. V was pared by 6 bases and J by 0 bases, with 3 bases between. Looked up from germline, CDR1 is MNHEY and CDR2 is SVGAGI. CDR3 sequence: CASRGSYNEQFF. The CDR3 DNA sequence: TGTGCCAGCAGGGGCTCCTACAATGAGCAGTTCTTC.

This rearrangement joins TRBV7-2 to TRBJ2-1; 8 nucleotides match TRBD2. The CDR3 extends over 17 amino acids. Germline V gives CDR1 SGHTA, CDR2 FQGNSA. The V and J ends lost 6 bases and 12 bases, in that order; junction bases with no gene match: 22. CDR3 amino acids: CASSFGVSFGSGGLQFF. For the CDR3, the DNA is TGTGCCAGCAGTTTTGGTGTCAGTTTTGGTTCGGGAGGGTTGCAGTTCTTC.

V is TRBV11-2 and J is TRBJ1-5; TRBD1 agrees at 12 bases. V shed 1 base and J 7 bases; nucleotides not matched to a gene: 8. Per the germline V gene, CDR1 is SGHAT and CDR2 is FQNNGV. The CDR3 covers 17 residues. The CDR3 sequence: CASSLGGQGAELQPQHF. In DNA form, the CDR3 reads TGTGCCAGCAGCTTAGGGGGACAGGGGGCAGAACTCCAGCCCCAGCATTTT. The full variable domain, its missing parts supplied by reference TRBV11-2 and TRBJ1-5, is EAGVAQSPRYKIIEKRQSVAFWCNPISGHATLYWYQQILGQGPKLLIQFQNNGVVDDSQLPKDRFSAERLKGVDSTLKIQPAKLEDSAVYLCASSLGGQGAELQPQHFGDGTRLSIL.

This chain links TRBV7-9 with TRBJ2-5; no definite D call. V was shortened by 5 bases and J by 5 bases, with 12 bases between the two germline ends. The germline gives CDR1 SEHNR, CDR2 FQNEAQ (reference sequence). There are 13 residues in the CDR3. CDR3 region: CASSRGPTETQYF. Here the CDR3 DNA reads TGTGCCAGCAGCCGCGGACCTACGGAGACCCAGTACTTC. The full variable domain, in which reference TRBV7-9 and TRBJ2-5 provide the parts outside the CDR3, is DTGVSQNPRHKITKRGQNVTFRCDPISEHNRLYWYRQTLGQGPEFLTYFQNEAQLEKSRLLSDRFSAERPKGSFSTLEIQRTEQGDSAMYLCASSRGPTETQYFGPGTRLLVL.

This chain connects TRBV25-1 to TRBJ2-7; 9 bases agree with TRBD2. From germline, CDR1 is MGHDK and CDR2 SYGVNS. The CDR3 has 17 residues. V was pared by 2 bases and J by 2 bases, with 10 bases of the junction left unmatched. The CDR3 loop reads CASSEGSAASGTYEQYF. The CDR3 DNA reads TGTGCCAGCAGTGAAGGAAGTGCGGCTAGCGGGACCTACGAGCAGTACTTC.

Only a few counts were recorded for this clone. The V and J genes are TRBV5-5 and TRBJ1-1, with a weak D call TRBD1 (5 bases). The CDR3 has 15 amino acids. The germline V gene encodes CDR1 SGHKS and CDR2 YYEKEE (reference sequence). V was shortened by 4 bases and J by 1 base, with 14 bases between the two germline ends. In DNA, the CDR3 is TGTGCCAGCAGCCAGACCCCAGGGAAGAACACTGAAGCTTTCTTT. It translates to CASSQTPGKNTEAFF.

V gene TRBV28 combines with J gene TRBJ1-1, with TRBD1 as a possible D gene (5 bases). There are 13 residues in the CDR3. Trimming stripped 7 bases from V and 1 base from J, with 10 bases between. The V gene's germline CDR1 is MDHEN and CDR2 SYDVKM. The chain's CDR3 is CASNDRPNTEAFF. For the CDR3, the DNA is TGTGCCAGCAATGACAGACCGAACACTGAAGCTTTCTTT. The full variable domain, in which reference TRBV28 and TRBJ1-1 provide the parts outside the CDR3, is DVKVTQSSRYLVKRTGEKVFLECVQDMDHENMFWYRQDPGLGLRLIYFSYDVKMKEKGDIPEGYSVSREKKERFSLILESASTNQTSMYLCASNDRPNTEAFFGQGTRLTVV.

The V and J genes are TRBV28 and TRBJ1-2; 12 bases align to TRBD1. The CDR3 totals 16 residues. From germline, CDR1 is MDHEN and CDR2 SYDVKM. V lost 5 bases and J lost 4; bases outside the gene matches: 8. The CDR3 reads CASSVPGQGAGYGYTF. For the CDR3, the DNA is TGTGCCAGCAGTGTCCCGGGACAGGGGGCGGGCTATGGCTACACCTTC.

The gene calls are TRBV7-9 and TRBJ1-4; no clear D gene. Looked up from germline, CDR1 is SEHNR and CDR2 is FQNEAQ (reference sequence). The V and J ends lost 5 bases and 8 bases respectively, with 12 bases between them. The CDR3 is 13 residues long. The CDR3 region has the DNA TGTGCCAGCAGCATGACGGCACTAGAAAAACTGTTTTTT. Translation gives CASSMTALEKLFF.

The chain is built from TRBV10-3 and TRBJ2-6; TRBD2 is a possible D gene (6 bases). Trimming pared 0 bases from V and 2 bases from J, leaving 11 bases between. Germline CDR1 reads ENHRY; CDR2 reads SYGVKD. CDR3 length equals 17 residues. In nucleotides, the CDR3 is TGTGCCATCAGTGAGTCGGAAAGGAGGGCTGGGGCCAACGTCCTGACTTTC. It specifies CAISESERRAGANVLTF.

The chain employs TRBV5-8 and TRBJ1-5; TRBD1 agrees at 8 bases. Germline CDR1 is SGHTS and CDR2 is YDEGEE. V trimming: 4 bases; J trimming: 4 bases; junction bases outside the gene matches: 13. The CDR3 is made up of 17 amino acids. CDR3 sequence reads: CASSGTGGTTPNQPQHF. The DNA for the CDR3 is TGTGCCAGCAGCGGAACAGGGGGTACCACCCCAAATCAGCCCCAGCATTTT. Variable domain in full (rest from reference TRBV5-8 and TRBJ1-5): EAGVTQSPTHLIKTRGQQATLRCSPISGHTSVYWYQQALGLGLQFLLWYDEGEERNRGNFPPRFSGRQFPNYSSELNVNALELEDSALYLCASSGTGGTTPNQPQHFGDGTRLSIL.

The gene calls are TRBV28 and TRBJ1-2, with D hard to call. Germline assignment: CDR1 MDHEN and CDR2 SYDVKM. V lost 8 bases and J lost 4, with 14 bases in between. This CDR3 has 13 residues. CDR3 coding DNA: TGTGCCAGCCAACGTACCCTTCTCTATGGCTACACCTTC. It encodes CASQRTLLYGYTF.

This clone appeared a single time. The chain uses TRBV28 and TRBJ2-5; a possible D gene is TRBD1 (6 bases). Trimming left V 10 bases short and J 12 bases short, with 21 bases between. Germline V CDR1 and CDR2: MDHEN, SYDVKM. The CDR3 spans 12 residues. The CDR3 DNA reads as TGTGCCACACGGACAGCCCTCCAGATCGAGTACTTC. Amino acid sequence: CATRTALQIEYF.

Here the CDR3 DNA reads TGTGCCAGCAGCAAAGAGACCCTGGCGGTTGGCTACACCTTC. As protein: CASSKETLAVGYTF. J is TRBJ1-2 and V is TRBV13; D is unresolved. The CDR3 totals 14 residues. V lost 5 bases to trimming and J lost 7 bases, with 17 bases between them. In germline, CDR1 is PRHDT, CDR2 FYEKMQ (reference sequence). Together with reference TRBV13 and TRBJ1-2, the CDR3 gives the full variable domain: AAGVIQSPRHLIKEKRETATLKCYPIPRHDTVYWYQQGPGQDPQFLISFYEKMQSDKGSIPDRFSAQQFSDYHSELNMSSLELGDSALYFCASSKETLAVGYTFGSGTRLTVV.

The V call is TRBV5-5, the J call TRBJ2-7, with a tentative D call TRBD2 (5 bases). The germline V and J ends were trimmed by 3 bases and 5 bases, with 15 bases remaining between them. Germline assignment: CDR1 SGHKS and CDR2 YYEKEE (reference sequence). CDR3 length: 14 amino acids. This chain's CDR3 is CASSSTSPGDEQYF. CDR3 in DNA: TGTGCCAGCAGCTCTACTTCACCCGGGGACGAGCAGTACTTC.